This T cell receptor beta chain stems from a study of T-cell memory formation after mild COVID-19. On the study more broadly: Most TCR clusters belonged to a single donor. Study findings and constraints: Researchers found some responding clones in pre-infection memory, a sign that cross-reactive memory joined. Nothing confirmed that second-wave clones peaking on day 37 were specific for SARS-CoV-2.

Each CDR3 protein gets one entry after TCRdb re-called the 5' RACE reads with MiXCR. The data hold under 110,000 distinct CDR3 sequences, with 9.5% to 15% observed a single time. This clonotype is classed as medium-sized. The antigen is undetermined. Germline-derived CDR1 and CDR2 are SNHLY and FYNNEI. The CDR3 runs to 13 residues. The V end lost 4 bases, the J end lost 7 bases, and 10 bases lay between the germline ends. The material sequenced was PBMCs or a T cell subset sorted from them (not recorded which). The chain has TRBV2 and TRBJ2-2, with D uncertain. This sequence originates from an adult woman who had mild COVID-19 (a few samples of this study predate the infection). Cell type and time point are not known. CDR3 nucleotides: TGTGCCAGCAGTGCCCGGGTTGTCGGGGAGCTGTTTTTT. This codes for CASSARVVGELFF.